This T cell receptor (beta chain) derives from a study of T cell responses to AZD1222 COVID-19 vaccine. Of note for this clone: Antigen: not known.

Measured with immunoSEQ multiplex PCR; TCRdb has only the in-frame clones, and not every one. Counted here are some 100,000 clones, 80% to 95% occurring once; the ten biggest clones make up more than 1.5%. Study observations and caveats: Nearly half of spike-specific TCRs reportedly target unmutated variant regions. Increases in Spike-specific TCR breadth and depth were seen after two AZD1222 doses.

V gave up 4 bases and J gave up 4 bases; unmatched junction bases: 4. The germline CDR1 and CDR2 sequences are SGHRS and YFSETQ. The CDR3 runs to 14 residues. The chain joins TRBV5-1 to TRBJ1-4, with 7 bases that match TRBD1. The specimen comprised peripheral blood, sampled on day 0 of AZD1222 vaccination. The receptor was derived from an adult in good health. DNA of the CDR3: TGCGCCAGCAGCATCGGGACAGTTAATGAAAAACTGTTTTTT. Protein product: CASSIGTVNEKLFF.